This T cell receptor (beta chain) derives from a study of shared clonotypes between healthy human individuals. To note about this clone: This specimen includes other DNA sequences encoding the same CDR3.

The V end lost 3 bases, the J end lost 6 bases, and 10 bases lay between the germline ends. CDR1 and CDR2 from the germline V gene are MNHEY and SMNVEV (reference sequence). The CDR3 contains 13 residues. Terminally differentiated effector memory CD45RA+ cells were excluded by CCR7 positive selection of CD45RO-negative cells. This table comes from immunoSEQ multiplex PCR, and its TCRdb copy is limited to in-frame clones, with some not included. The table has nearly 600,000 clones, less than 97% seen once; the top ten hold about 0.11%. V is TRBV27 and J is TRBJ2-3; TRBD2 might be the D (6 bases). Sample: naive CD8+ T cells sorted from blood. The TCR originated in a woman younger than 45 in good health. CDR3: CASSFGGYDTQYF. DNA for the CDR3: TGTGCCAGCAGTTTCGGGGGATATGATACGCAGTATTTT.